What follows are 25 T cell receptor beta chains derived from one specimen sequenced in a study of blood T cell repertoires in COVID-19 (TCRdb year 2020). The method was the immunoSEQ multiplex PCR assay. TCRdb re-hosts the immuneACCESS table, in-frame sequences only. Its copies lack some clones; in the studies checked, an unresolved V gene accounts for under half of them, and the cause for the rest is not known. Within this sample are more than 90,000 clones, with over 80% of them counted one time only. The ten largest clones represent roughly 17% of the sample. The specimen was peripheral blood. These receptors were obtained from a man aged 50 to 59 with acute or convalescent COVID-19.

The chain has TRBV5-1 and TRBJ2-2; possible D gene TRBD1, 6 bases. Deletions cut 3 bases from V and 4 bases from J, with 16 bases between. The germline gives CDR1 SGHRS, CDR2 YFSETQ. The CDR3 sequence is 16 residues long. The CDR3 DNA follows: TGCGCCAGCAGCTCCGGACAGACCCGTGGCACCGGGGAGCTGTTTTTT. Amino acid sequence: CASSSGQTRGTGELFF. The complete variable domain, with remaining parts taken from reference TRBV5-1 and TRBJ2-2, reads KAGVTQTPRYLIKTRGQQVTLSCSPISGHRSVSWYQQTPGQGLQFLFEYFSETQRNKGNFPGRFSGRQFSNSRSEMNVSTLELGDSALYLCASSSGQTRGTGELFFGEGSRLTVL.

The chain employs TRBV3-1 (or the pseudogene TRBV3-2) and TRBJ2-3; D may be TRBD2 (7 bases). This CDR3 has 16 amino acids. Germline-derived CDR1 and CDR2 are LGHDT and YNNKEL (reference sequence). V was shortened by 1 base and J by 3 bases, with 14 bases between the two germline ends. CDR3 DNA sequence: TGTGCCAGCAGCCAAGGGCGGGGGCACGGGACAGATACGCAGTATTTT. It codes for CASSQGRGHGTDTQYF.

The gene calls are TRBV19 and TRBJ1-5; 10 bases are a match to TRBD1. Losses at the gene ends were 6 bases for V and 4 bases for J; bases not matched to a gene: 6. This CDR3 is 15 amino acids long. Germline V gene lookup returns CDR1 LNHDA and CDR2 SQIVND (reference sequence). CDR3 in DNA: TGTGCCAGTAGGGGGGGACAGGGGTTGAATCAGCCCCAGCATTTT. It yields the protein CASRGGQGLNQPQHF.

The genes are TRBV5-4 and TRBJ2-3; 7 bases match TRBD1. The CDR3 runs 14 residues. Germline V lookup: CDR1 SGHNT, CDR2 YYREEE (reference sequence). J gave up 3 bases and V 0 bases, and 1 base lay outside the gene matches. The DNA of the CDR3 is TGTGCCAGCAGCTTGGACAGGGGAACAGATACGCAGTATTTT. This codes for CASSLDRGTDTQYF.

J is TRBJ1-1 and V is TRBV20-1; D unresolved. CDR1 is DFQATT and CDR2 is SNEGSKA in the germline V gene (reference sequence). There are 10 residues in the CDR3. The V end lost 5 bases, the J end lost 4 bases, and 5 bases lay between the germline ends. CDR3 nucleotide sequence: TGCAGTGCTTCGTTCACTGAAGCTTTCTTT. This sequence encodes CSASFTEAFF.

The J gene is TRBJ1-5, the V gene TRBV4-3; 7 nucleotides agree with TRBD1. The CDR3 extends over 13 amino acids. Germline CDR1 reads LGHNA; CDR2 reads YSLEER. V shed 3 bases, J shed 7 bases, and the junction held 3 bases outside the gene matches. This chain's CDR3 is CASSQHRGQPQHF. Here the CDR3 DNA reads TGCGCCAGCAGCCAGCACAGGGGACAGCCCCAGCATTTT.

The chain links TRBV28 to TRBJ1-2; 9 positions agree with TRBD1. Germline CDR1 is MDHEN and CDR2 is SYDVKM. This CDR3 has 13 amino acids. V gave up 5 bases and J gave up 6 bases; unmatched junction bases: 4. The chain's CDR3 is CASSRTGVDGYTF. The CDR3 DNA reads TGTGCCAGCAGTCGGACAGGGGTTGATGGCTACACCTTC.

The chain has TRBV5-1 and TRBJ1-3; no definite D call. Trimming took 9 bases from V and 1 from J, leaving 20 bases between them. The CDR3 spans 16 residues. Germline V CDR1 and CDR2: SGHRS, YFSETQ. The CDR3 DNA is TGCGCCAACCTGACGACTCACCGGTCGTCTGGAAACACCATATATTTT. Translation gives CANLTTHRSSGNTIYF.

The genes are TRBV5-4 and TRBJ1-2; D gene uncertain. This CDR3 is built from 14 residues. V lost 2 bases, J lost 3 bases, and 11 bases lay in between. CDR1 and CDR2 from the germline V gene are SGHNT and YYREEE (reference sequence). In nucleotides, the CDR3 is TGTGCCAGCAGCTTCTACGGGTTGGACTATGGCTACACCTTC. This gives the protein CASSFYGLDYGYTF.

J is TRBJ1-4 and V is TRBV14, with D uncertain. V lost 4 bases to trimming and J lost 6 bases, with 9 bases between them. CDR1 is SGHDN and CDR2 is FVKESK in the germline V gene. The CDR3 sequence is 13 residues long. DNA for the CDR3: TGTGCCAGCAGCCCTCGGACTTATGAAAAACTGTTTTTT. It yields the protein CASSPRTYEKLFF.

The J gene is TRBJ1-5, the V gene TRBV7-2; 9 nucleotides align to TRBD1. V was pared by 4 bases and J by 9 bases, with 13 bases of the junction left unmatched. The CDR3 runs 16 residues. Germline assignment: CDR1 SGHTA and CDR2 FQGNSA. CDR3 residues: CASSSWSRDRERPQHF. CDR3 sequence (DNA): TGTGCCAGCAGCTCTTGGTCGCGGGACAGGGAAAGGCCCCAGCATTTT.

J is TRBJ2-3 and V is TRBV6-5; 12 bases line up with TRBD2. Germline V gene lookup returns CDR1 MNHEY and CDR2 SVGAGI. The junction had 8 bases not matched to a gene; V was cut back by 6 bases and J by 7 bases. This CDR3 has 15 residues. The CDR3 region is CASSSSGGAIYTQYF. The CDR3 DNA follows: TGTGCCAGCAGCTCTAGCGGGGGGGCGATATATACGCAGTATTTT.

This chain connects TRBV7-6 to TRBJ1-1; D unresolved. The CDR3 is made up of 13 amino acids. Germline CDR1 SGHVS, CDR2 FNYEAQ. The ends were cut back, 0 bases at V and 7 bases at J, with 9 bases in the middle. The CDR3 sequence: CASSLARGDEAFF. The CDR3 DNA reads TGTGCCAGCAGCTTAGCGCGCGGCGATGAAGCTTTCTTT.

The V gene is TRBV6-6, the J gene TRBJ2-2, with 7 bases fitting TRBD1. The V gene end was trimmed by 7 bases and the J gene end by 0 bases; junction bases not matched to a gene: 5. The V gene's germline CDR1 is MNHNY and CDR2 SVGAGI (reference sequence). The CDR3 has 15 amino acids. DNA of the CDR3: TGTGCCAGCACTAGGGACAGTTCGAACACCGGGGAGCTGTTTTTT. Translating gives CASTRDSSNTGELFF.

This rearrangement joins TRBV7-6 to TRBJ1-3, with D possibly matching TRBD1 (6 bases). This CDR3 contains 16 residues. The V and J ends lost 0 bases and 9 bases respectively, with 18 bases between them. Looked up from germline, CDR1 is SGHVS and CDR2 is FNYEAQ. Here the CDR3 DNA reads TGTGCCAGCAGCTTAGCCCAGGGCGAGGGACAAACCACCATATATTTT. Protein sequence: CASSLAQGEGQTTIYF.

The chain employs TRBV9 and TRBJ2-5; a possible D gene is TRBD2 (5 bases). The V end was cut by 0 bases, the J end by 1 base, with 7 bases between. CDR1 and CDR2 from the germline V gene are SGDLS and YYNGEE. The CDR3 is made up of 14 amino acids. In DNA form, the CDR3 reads TGTGCCAGCAGCGTAGGGGAGAGCCAAGAGACCCAGTACTTC. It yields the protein CASSVGESQETQYF.

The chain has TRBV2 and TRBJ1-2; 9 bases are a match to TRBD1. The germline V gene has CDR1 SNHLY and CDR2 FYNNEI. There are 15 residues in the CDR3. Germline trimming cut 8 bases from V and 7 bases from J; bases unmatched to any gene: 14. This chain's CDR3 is CASVAGQGSLSGYTF. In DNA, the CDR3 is TGTGCCAGCGTCGCAGGACAGGGGAGTTTAAGTGGCTACACCTTC.

The DNA for the CDR3 is TGTGCCAGCAGCCGAAGACACTCGAGCTCCTACGAGCAGTACTTC. Residues: CASSRRHSSSYEQYF. The rearrangement joins TRBV14 to TRBJ2-7, with unresolved D. Germline values: CDR1 SGHDN, CDR2 FVKESK. The CDR3 is 15 amino acids. V was trimmed by 4 bases and J by 0 bases, leaving 13 bases between them.

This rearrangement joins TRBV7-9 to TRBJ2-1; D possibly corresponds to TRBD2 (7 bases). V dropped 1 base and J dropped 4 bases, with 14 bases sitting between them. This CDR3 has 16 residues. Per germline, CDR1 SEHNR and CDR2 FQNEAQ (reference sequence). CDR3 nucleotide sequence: TGTGCCAGCAGCTTAGGTGCGGGGGCCGGATACAATGAGCAGTTCTTC. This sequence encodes CASSLGAGAGYNEQFF.

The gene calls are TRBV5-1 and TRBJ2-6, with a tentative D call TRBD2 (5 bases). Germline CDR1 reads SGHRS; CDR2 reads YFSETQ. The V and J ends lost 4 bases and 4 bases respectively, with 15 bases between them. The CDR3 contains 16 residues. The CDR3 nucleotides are TGCGCCAGCAGCCCCCCCCCGGGGTTCGGGGCCAACGTCCTGACTTTC. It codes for CASSPPPGFGANVLTF.

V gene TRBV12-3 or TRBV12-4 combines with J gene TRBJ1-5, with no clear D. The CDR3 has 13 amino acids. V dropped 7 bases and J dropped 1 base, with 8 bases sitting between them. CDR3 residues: CASTTFSNQPQHF. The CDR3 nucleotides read TGTGCCAGCACCACATTCAGCAATCAGCCCCAGCATTTT.

CDR3 in amino acids: CASSGGQPPHEQYF. The CDR3 nucleotides read TGCGCCAGCAGCGGCGGACAACCCCCCCACGAGCAGTACTTC. This chain uses TRBV5-1 with TRBJ2-7; maybe TRBD1 (5 bases). The CDR3 consists of 14 residues. Germline CDR1 SGHRS, CDR2 YFSETQ. The V end was cut by 4 bases, the J end by 5 bases, with 16 bases between.

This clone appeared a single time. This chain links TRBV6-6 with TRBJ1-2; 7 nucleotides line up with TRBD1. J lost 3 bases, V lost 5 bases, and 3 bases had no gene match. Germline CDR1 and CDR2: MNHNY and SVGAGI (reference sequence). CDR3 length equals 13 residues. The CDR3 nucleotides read TGTGCCAGCAGTCCCACAGGGGACTATGGCTACACCTTC. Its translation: CASSPTGDYGYTF.

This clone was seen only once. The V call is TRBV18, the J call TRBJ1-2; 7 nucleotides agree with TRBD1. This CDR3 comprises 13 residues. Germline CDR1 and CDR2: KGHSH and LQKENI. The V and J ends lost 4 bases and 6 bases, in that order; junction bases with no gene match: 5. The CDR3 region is CASSLVDRDGYTF. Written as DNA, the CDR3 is TGTGCCAGCTCACTCGTCGACAGGGATGGCTACACCTTC.

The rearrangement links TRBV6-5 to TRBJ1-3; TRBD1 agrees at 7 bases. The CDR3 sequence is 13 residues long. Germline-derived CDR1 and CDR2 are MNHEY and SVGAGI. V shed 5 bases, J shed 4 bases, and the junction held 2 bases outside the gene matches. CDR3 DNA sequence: TGTGCCAGCAGTACAGGGGTGGGAAACACCATATATTTT. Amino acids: CASSTGVGNTIYF.